This TCR beta chain was identified in a study of blood T cells in healthy people across ages. Study-level points and caveats: A roughly linear fall in TCR beta diversity per million T cells was seen with increasing age. CMV status of donors was unknown, possibly confounding expanded clonotype changes.

Germline-derived CDR1 and CDR2 are SEHNR and FQNEAQ (reference sequence). The CDR3 is 13 residues long. V lost 6 bases, J lost 8 bases, and 14 bases lay in between. Then a second PCR, running roughly 7 to 11 cycles, was carried out with a sample-barcoded 5' primer and a J-beta primer mix. Tags on each cDNA molecule came from a template-switch adaptor with 12 random nucleotides. TCRdb redid the calling of the 5' RACE reads with MiXCR, one entry per CDR3 protein. The data contain about 780,000 distinct CDR3 sequences, about 46% of them singletons. Concerning this clonotype itself: What it binds is not known.

The source of this sequence is a man older than 75 in good health. The sequenced sample consisted of blood. V and J are TRBV7-9 and TRBJ2-1; D might be TRBD2 (5 bases). CDR3 nucleotide sequence: TGTGCCAGCAGTACGGCCCCGGGGTATGAGCAGTTCTTC. Translated, it gives CASSTAPGYEQFF.